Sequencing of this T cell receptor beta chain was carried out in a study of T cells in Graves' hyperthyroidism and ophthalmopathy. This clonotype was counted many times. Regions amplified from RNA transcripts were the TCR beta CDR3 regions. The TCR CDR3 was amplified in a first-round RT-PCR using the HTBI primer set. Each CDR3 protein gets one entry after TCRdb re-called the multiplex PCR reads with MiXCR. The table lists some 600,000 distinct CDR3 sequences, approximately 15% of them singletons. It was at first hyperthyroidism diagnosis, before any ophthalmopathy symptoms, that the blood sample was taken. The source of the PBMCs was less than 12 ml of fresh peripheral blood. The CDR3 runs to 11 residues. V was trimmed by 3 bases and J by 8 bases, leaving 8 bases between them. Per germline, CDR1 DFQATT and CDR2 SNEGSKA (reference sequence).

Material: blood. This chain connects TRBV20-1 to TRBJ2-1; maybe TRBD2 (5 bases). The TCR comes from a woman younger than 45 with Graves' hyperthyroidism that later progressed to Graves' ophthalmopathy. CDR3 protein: CSASEGDEQFF. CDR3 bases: TGCAGTGCTAGTGAGGGCGATGAGCAGTTCTTC.